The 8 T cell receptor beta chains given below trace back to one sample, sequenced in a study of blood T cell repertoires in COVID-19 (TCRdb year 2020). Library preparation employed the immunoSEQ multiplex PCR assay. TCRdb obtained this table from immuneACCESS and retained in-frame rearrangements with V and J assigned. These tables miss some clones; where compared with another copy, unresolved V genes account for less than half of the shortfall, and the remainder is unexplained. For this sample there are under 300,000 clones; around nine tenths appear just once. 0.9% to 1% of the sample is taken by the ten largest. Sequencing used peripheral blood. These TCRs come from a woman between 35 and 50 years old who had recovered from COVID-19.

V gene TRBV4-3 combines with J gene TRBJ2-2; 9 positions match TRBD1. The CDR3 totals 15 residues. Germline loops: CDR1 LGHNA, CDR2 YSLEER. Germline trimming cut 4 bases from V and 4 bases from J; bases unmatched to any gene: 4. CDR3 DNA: TGCGCCAGCAGCCCCGGACAGGGGCCCACCGGGGAGCTGTTTTTT. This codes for CASSPGQGPTGELFF.

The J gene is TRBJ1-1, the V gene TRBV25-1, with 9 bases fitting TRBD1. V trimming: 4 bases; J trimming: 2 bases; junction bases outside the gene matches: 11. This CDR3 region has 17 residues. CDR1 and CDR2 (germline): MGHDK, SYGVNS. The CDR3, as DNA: TGTGCCAGCAGTGGCCTCCCGGGACAGGGAGCCAACACTGAAGCTTTCTTT. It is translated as CASSGLPGQGANTEAFF.

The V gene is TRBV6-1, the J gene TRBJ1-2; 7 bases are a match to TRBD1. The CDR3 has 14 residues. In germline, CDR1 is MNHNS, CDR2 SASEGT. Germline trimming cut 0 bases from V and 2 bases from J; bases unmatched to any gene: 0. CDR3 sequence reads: CASSEAGQNYGYTF. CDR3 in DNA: TGTGCCAGCAGTGAAGCGGGACAGAACTATGGCTACACCTTC.

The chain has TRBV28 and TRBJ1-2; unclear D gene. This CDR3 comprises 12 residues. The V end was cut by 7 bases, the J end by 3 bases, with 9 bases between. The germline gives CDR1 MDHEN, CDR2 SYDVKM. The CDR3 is CASTGSYYGYTF. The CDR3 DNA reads TGTGCCAGCACGGGGTCCTACTATGGCTACACCTTC.

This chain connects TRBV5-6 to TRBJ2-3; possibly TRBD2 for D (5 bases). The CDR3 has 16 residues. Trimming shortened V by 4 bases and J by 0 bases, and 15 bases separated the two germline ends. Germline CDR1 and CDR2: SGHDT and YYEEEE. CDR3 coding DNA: TGTGCCAGCAGCCTAGCTCGGGCCCCTAGCACAGATACGCAGTATTTT. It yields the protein CASSLARAPSTDTQYF. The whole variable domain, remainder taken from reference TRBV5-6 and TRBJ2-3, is DAGVTQSPTHLIKTRGQQVTLRCSPKSGHDTVSWYQQALGQGPQFIFQYYEEEERQRGNFPDRFSGHQFPNYSSELNVNALLLGDSALYLCASSLARAPSTDTQYFGPGTRLTVL.

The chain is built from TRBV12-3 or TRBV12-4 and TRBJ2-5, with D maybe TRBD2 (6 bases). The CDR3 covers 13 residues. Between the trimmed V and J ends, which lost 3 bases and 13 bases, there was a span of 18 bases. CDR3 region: CASSFGGTRPTYF. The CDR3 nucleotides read TGTGCCAGCAGTTTCGGCGGGACTCGCCCCACGTACTTC.

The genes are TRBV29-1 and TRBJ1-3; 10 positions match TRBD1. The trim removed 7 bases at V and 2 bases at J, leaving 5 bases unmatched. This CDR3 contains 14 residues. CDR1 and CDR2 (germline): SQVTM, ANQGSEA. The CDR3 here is CSAQGTGAGNTIYF. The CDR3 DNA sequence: TGCAGCGCCCAAGGGACAGGGGCTGGAAACACCATATATTTT.

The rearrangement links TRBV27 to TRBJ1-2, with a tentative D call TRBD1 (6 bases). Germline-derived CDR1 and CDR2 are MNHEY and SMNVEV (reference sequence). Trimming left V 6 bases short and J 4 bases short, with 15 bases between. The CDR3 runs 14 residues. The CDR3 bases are TGTGCCAGCAGGCCGGCCCCAGGGGTCTATGGCTACACCTTC. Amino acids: CASRPAPGVYGYTF.